The 2 T cell receptor beta chains listed next were all sequenced from one sample in a study of shared clonotypes between healthy human individuals. Libraries were prepared by immunoSEQ multiplex PCR; TCRdb keeps only in-frame clonotypes and omits some of them. The profile covers 2.3 million or so clones, with just over 90% appearing a single time and 0.35% to 0.45% taken by the ten largest. Material: naive CD4+ T cells from PBMCs. Indicated subset: CD45RA+ positively selected. These receptors were collected from a man aged 18 to 35 in good health. Some clones in this sample may be carry-over from other donors' samples.

The chain carries TRBV7-8 and TRBJ2-3; no reliable D call. The CDR3 runs to 16 residues. V was trimmed by 0 bases and J by 8 bases, leaving 18 bases between them. Per germline, CDR1 SGHVS and CDR2 FQNEAQ. The CDR3 region is CASSLALTANWGTQYF. CDR3 DNA sequence: TGTGCCAGCAGCTTAGCGCTTACAGCCAATTGGGGTACGCAGTATTTT.

About this clone: This specimen includes other DNA sequences encoding the same CDR3. The rearrangement links TRBV5-4 to TRBJ1-3, with D maybe TRBD1 (6 bases). V was trimmed by 5 bases and J by 0 bases, leaving 9 bases between them. Germline V gene data show CDR1 as SGHNT and CDR2 as YYREEE (reference sequence). CDR3 length: 14 residues. The CDR3 sequence is CASSLQGSGNTIYF. The CDR3 region has the DNA TGTGCCAGCAGTTTACAGGGCTCTGGAAACACCATATATTTT.